This paragraph covers one T cell receptor beta chain sequence. Its antigen is not yet known. The sample is drawn from a study of control samples from healthy donors and cancer patients (TCRdb year 2020). The library was generated by the immunoSEQ multiplex PCR assay. TCRdb took this table from immuneACCESS and kept in-frame rearrangements with V and J called. Such tables lack part of the clones; where checked against another copy, unresolved V genes explain under half of the gap, and the rest is unexplained. The table of this sample itemizes roughly 200,000 clones. The biggest ten clones account for roughly 2.2% of the sample. From the cysteine up to the phenylalanine, the CDR3 has a length of 13 residues. CDR3 DNA is the only sequence kept; it has 39 bases, read in frame from the first base. The junction shows trimming of 3 bases on V and 1 base on J, plus 6 bases between the germline ends. The germline V gene encodes CDR1 LGHDT and CDR2 YNNKEL (reference sequence).

Sequencing was performed on blood. The TCR sequence derives from a woman aged 25-40 years in good health. In this chain, TRBV3-1 (or the pseudogene TRBV3-2) is recombined with TRBJ2-5; a tentative D match to TRBD1 spans 5 bases. The DNA sequence is TGTGCCAGCAGCCACGACAGCCAAGAGACCCAGTACTTC. Translated, this gives CASSHDSQETQYF.